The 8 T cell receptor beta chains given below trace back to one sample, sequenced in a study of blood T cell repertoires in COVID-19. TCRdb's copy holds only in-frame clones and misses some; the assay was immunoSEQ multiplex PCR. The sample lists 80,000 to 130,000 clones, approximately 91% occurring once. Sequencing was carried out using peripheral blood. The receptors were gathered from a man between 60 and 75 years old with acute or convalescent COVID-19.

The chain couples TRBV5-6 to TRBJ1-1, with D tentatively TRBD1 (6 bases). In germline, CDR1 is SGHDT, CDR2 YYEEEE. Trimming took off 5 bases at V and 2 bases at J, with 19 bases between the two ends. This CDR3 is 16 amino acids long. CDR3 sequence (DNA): TGTGCCAGCAGTCCTTTGCGGGGGCCTACAAACACTGAAGCTTTCTTT. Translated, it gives CASSPLRGPTNTEAFF.

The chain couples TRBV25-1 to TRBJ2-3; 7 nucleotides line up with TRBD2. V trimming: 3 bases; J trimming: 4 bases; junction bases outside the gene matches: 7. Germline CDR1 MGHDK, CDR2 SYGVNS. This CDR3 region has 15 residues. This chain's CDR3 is CASSDTSVFPDTQYF. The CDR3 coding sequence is TGTGCCAGCAGTGATACTAGCGTCTTCCCAGATACGCAGTATTTT.

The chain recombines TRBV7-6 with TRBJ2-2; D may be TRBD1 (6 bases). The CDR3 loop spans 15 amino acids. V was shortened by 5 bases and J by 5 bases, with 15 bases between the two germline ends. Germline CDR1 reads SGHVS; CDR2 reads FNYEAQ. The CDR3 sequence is CASSPQTGPTGELFF. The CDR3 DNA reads TGTGCCAGCAGCCCTCAGACAGGCCCAACCGGGGAGCTGTTTTTT.

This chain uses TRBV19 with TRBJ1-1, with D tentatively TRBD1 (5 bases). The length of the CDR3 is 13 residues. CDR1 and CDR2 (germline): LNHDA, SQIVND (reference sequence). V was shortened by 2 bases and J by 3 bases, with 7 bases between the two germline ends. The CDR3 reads CASSIQGYTEAFF. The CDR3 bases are TGTGCCAGTAGTATACAGGGTTACACTGAAGCTTTCTTT.

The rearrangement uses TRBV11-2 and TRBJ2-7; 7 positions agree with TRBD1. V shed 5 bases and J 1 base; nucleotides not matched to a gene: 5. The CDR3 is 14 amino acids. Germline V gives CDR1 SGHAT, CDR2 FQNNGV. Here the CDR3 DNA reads TGTGCCAGCAGCCCGACGGACAGGTCCTACGAGCAGTACTTC. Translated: CASSPTDRSYEQYF. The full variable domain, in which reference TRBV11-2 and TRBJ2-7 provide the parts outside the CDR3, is EAGVAQSPRYKIIEKRQSVAFWCNPISGHATLYWYQQILGQGPKLLIQFQNNGVVDDSQLPKDRFSAERLKGVDSTLKIQPAKLEDSAVYLCASSPTDRSYEQYFGPGTRLTVT.

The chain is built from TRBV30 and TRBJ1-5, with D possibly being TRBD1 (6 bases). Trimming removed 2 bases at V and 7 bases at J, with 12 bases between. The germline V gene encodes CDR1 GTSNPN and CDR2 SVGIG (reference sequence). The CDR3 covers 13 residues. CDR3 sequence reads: CAWSTGRDQPQHF. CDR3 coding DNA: TGTGCCTGGAGTACAGGGCGAGACCAGCCCCAGCATTTT.

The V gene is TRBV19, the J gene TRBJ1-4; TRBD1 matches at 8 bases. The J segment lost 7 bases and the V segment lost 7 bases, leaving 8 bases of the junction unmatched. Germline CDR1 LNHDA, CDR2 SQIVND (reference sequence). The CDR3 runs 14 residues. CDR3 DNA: TGTGCCAGTACCAATCCTGGGACAGGTGAAAAACTGTTTTTT. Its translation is CASTNPGTGEKLFF.

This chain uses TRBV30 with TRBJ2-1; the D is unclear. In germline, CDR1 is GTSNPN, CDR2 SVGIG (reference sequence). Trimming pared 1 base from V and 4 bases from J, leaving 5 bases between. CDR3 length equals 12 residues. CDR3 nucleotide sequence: TGTGCCTGGAGTGCACTTTACAATGAGCAGTTCTTC. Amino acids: CAWSALYNEQFF.